The entry below gives a single T cell receptor beta chain sequence along with its context. These data come from a study of control samples from healthy donors and cancer patients. This CDR3 is 13 amino acids long. The V gene's germline CDR1 is SGHAT and CDR2 FQDESV (reference sequence). V was clipped by 6 bases and J by 10 bases, with 13 bases between them. Data came from immunoSEQ multiplex PCR; TCRdb stores just in-frame clones and leaves some out. Of about 140,000 clones listed, around nine tenths are singletons. The genes are TRBV11-1 and TRBJ1-6, with TRBD1 as a possible D gene (5 bases). The sample comprised blood. This clonotype originated in a woman in her twenties or thirties in good health. The CDR3 bases are TGTGCCAGCAGTGCAGGGATTCAATCACCCCTCCACTTT. This encodes CASSAGIQSPLHF.